These T cell receptor beta chains were read from a single sample in a study of blood T cell repertoires in COVID-19. The table came from immunoSEQ multiplex PCR; TCRdb's copy has only in-frame clones and leaves some out. In the table there are 100,000 or so clones, about four fifths of which are singletons. Sequenced: peripheral blood. These receptors were collected from a human donor in a cohort sampled during active COVID-19. Both conserved end residues are part of each CDR3. Fields, in order: J gene, D gene, clone size, V gene, CDR3 DNA, CDR3 protein. D genes are given only for firm matches. Rows give clone size only sometimes, using once, few, many, or a class for an expanded clone.

J: TRBJ2-7; D: TRBD1; size: -; V: TRBV5-8; DNA: TGTGCCAGCAGCTTGCCCGGACAGGGTAGAAATTACGAGCAGTACTTC; CDR3: CASSLPGQGRNYEQYF
J: TRBJ2-1; D: TRBD1; size: -; V: TRBV11-2; DNA: TGTGCCAGCAGCTTAGATCTATATGCCGCAGGGGGCAGGTACAATGAGCAGTTCTTC; CDR3: CASSLDLYAAGGRYNEQFF
J: TRBJ1-2; D: TRBD1; size: -; V: TRBV6-4; DNA: TGTGCCAGCAGTGATGTAGCAGGGGGCTTGGATGGCTACACCTTC; CDR3: CASSDVAGGLDGYTF
J: TRBJ2-7; D: TRBD1; size: few; V: TRBV28; DNA: TGTGCCAGCAGTTCGTCCTCCGGGACAGCTCCCTACGAGCAGTACTTC; CDR3: CASSSSSGTAPYEQYF
J: TRBJ1-1; D: TRBD1; size: -; V: TRBV28; DNA: TGTGCCAGCAGACGACAGGGAAACACTGAAGCTTTCTTT; CDR3: CASRRQGNTEAFF
J: TRBJ1-5; D: TRBD1; size: -; V: TRBV5-6; DNA: TGTGCCAGCAGCAGACAGACAGGGAGTCAGCCCCAGCATTTT; CDR3: CASSRQTGSQPQHF
J: TRBJ2-7; D: TRBD1; size: -; V: TRBV7-8; DNA: TGTGCCAGCAGTCGGGACAGGGGGCGTTACGAGCAGTACTTC; CDR3: CASSRDRGRYEQYF
J: TRBJ1-2; D: TRBD1; size: -; V: TRBV30; DNA: TGTGCCTGGAGGACTCCCGGGACAGGGACCTATGGCTACACCTTC; CDR3: CAWRTPGTGTYGYTF
J: TRBJ2-5; D: -; size: -; V: TRBV3-1/TRBV3-2; DNA: TGTGCCAGCAGCCGAAATGGAGAGGAGACCCAGTACTTC; CDR3: CASSRNGEETQYF
J: TRBJ1-2; D: TRBD1; size: -; V: TRBV10-3; DNA: TGTGCCATCAGTCAGACTCGACAGGGGGCGGAAGGCTACACCTTC; CDR3: CAISQTRQGAEGYTF
J: TRBJ2-5; D: TRBD2; size: -; V: TRBV5-4; DNA: TGTGCCAGCAGCTTTGATACTGAGAGCGGGAGAGGGGGAGAGACCCAGTACTTC; CDR3: CASSFDTESGRGGETQYF
J: TRBJ1-4; D: -; size: once; V: TRBV19; DNA: TGTGCCAGTAGTCTGGATGGGCAGAGGGCCAGGCAACTGTTTTTT; CDR3: CASSLDGQRARQLFF
J: TRBJ1-2; D: TRBD1; size: -; V: TRBV25-1; DNA: TGTGCCACCTCGGACAGGGTTGCCTACACCTTC; CDR3: CATSDRVAYTF
J: TRBJ2-5; D: TRBD2; size: -; V: TRBV24-1; DNA: TGTGCCACCAGTGATCCTAGCGGGAGGGCCAGTTTAGAGACCCAGTACTTC; CDR3: CATSDPSGRASLETQYF
J: TRBJ2-2; D: -; size: -; V: TRBV27; DNA: TGTGCCAGCAGCCGAGGGTTCGCAACCGGGGAGCTGTTTTTT; CDR3: CASSRGFATGELFF
J: TRBJ2-5; D: -; size: -; V: TRBV10-1; DNA: TGCGCCAGCACTCTCCTACCAGGGCAAGAGACCCAGTACTTC; CDR3: CASTLLPGQETQYF
J: TRBJ2-7; D: TRBD2; size: -; V: TRBV3-1/TRBV3-2; DNA: TGTGCCAGCAGCCAAGAGGTCGCAAGCGGGGTATTCTACGAGCAGTACTTC; CDR3: CASSQEVASGVFYEQYF
J: TRBJ1-4; D: TRBD1; size: -; V: TRBV5-5; DNA: TGTGCCAGCAGCTTTGAGGGGACAGGGTATGAAAAACTGTTTTTT; CDR3: CASSFEGTGYEKLFF
J: TRBJ2-7; D: -; size: -; V: TRBV10-3; DNA: TGTGCCATCAGTCTTACAGACAGCGAGCAGTACTTC; CDR3: CAISLTDSEQYF
J: TRBJ2-7; D: -; size: -; V: TRBV6-2/TRBV6-3; DNA: TGTGCCAGCAGTTTGACGGGGAGCTCCTACGAGCAGTACTTC; CDR3: CASSLTGSSYEQYF
J: TRBJ2-7; D: TRBD1; size: -; V: TRBV6-5; DNA: TGTGCCAGCAGGGCACGGGACAGGGGGCGCGGCGAGCAGTACTTC; CDR3: CASRARDRGRGEQYF
J: TRBJ2-7; D: TRBD2; size: once; V: TRBV6-5; DNA: TGTGCCAGCAGTTTCGGACTAGCGGGGGCCCGAGGCGAGCAGTACTTC; CDR3: CASSFGLAGARGEQYF
J: TRBJ2-3; D: TRBD2; size: -; V: TRBV2; DNA: TGTGCCAGCAGGGGGATAGCGGGAGGCTTTGCAGATACGCAGTATTTT; CDR3: CASRGIAGGFADTQYF
J: TRBJ2-7; D: TRBD1; size: -; V: TRBV27; DNA: TGTGCCAGCAGTTTATCAGGACAGGGGGCAGCCTACGAGCAGTACTTC; CDR3: CASSLSGQGAAYEQYF
J: TRBJ1-2; D: -; size: -; V: TRBV4-1; DNA: TGCGCCAGCAGCCAAGATAACAGGGCCTATGGCTACACCTTC; CDR3: CASSQDNRAYGYTF
J: TRBJ1-2; D: -; size: few; V: TRBV2; DNA: TGTGCCAGCAGCAGAGTACAGGGATCTAACTATGGCTACACCTTC; CDR3: CASSRVQGSNYGYTF
J: TRBJ1-5; D: TRBD1; size: -; V: TRBV28; DNA: TGTGCCAGCAGATCCCCGACAGGGGGCAATCAGCCCCAGCATTTT; CDR3: CASRSPTGGNQPQHF
J: TRBJ2-5; D: TRBD2; size: -; V: TRBV6-5; DNA: TGTGCCAGCAGTTACTCGTTGTCTAGCGGGGAGACCCAGTACTTC; CDR3: CASSYSLSSGETQYF
J: TRBJ2-7; D: TRBD1; size: -; V: TRBV2; DNA: TGTGCCAGCAGTCGTCCCGGGACAGGGAACGAGCAGTACTTC; CDR3: CASSRPGTGNEQYF
J: TRBJ1-2; D: TRBD1; size: -; V: TRBV3-1/TRBV3-2; DNA: TGTGCCAGCAGCTACAGGGGGGACGGCTACACCTTC; CDR3: CASSYRGDGYTF
J: TRBJ2-5; D: TRBD2; size: -; V: TRBV10-3; DNA: TGTGCCATCAGTGAGTCGACTCGCGGGAGGGCCACCGGGGAGACCCAGTACTTC; CDR3: CAISESTRGRATGETQYF
J: TRBJ2-7; D: TRBD1; size: -; V: TRBV11-2; DNA: TGTGCCAGCAGCTTAGCGGGACAGGGGGCCTACGAGCAGTACTTC; CDR3: CASSLAGQGAYEQYF
J: TRBJ1-1; D: -; size: -; V: TRBV27; DNA: TGTGCCAGCAGTCCCAAGACAGGGAACACTGAAGCTTTCTTT; CDR3: CASSPKTGNTEAFF
J: TRBJ1-5; D: TRBD1; size: -; V: TRBV30; DNA: TGTGCCTGGAGTCAAGACAGGGGAACATTGAATCAGCCCCAGCATTTT; CDR3: CAWSQDRGTLNQPQHF
J: TRBJ2-2; D: TRBD1; size: -; V: TRBV5-1; DNA: TGCGCCAGCAAATATCGGTCAGGGGGCGTCAGCGGGGAGCTGTTTTTT; CDR3: CASKYRSGGVSGELFF
J: TRBJ1-6; D: TRBD1; size: -; V: TRBV3-1/TRBV3-2; DNA: TGTGCCAGCAGCCTTCCCGGACAGGGATCGAATTCACCCCTCCACTTT; CDR3: CASSLPGQGSNSPLHF
J: TRBJ2-5; D: -; size: -; V: TRBV2; DNA: TGTGCCAGCGCCTGGAGCGGGAGACAGGGAGGGGAGACCCAGTACTTC; CDR3: CASAWSGRQGGETQYF
J: TRBJ1-1; D: -; size: few; V: TRBV28; DNA: TGTGCCAGCAGTCTACAGGAAACCTTAGCTTTCTTT; CDR3: CASSLQETLAFF
J: TRBJ2-5; D: TRBD2; size: -; V: TRBV6-5; DNA: TGTGCCAGCAGTCGGACTAGCGGGAGGTATGGGACCCAGTACTTC; CDR3: CASSRTSGRYGTQYF
J: TRBJ1-1; D: -; size: few; V: TRBV30; DNA: TGTGCCTGGAGTGATTTAGCCGAAGCTTTCTTT; CDR3: CAWSDLAEAFF
J: TRBJ1-1; D: -; size: -; V: TRBV12-3/TRBV12-4; DNA: TGTGCCAGCAGTTTACTAAAGAACACTGAAGCTTTCTTT; CDR3: CASSLLKNTEAFF
J: TRBJ1-1; D: -; size: -; V: TRBV18; DNA: TGTGCCAGCTCACTAGGGGTTAGGAACACTGAAGCTTTCTTT; CDR3: CASSLGVRNTEAFF
J: TRBJ2-7; D: TRBD2; size: -; V: TRBV30; DNA: TGTGCCTGGGAAGCGGGGCACTCCTACGAGCAGTACTTC; CDR3: CAWEAGHSYEQYF
J: TRBJ2-3; D: -; size: -; V: TRBV19; DNA: TGTGCCAGTAGTAGCGGGCCAGATACGCAGTATTTT; CDR3: CASSSGPDTQYF
J: TRBJ2-6; D: -; size: -; V: TRBV5-1; DNA: TGCGCCAGCAGCCGCTCAGGGTCCTCTGGGGCCAACGTCCTGACTTTC; CDR3: CASSRSGSSGANVLTF
J: TRBJ2-2; D: TRBD1; size: -; V: TRBV2; DNA: TGTGCCAGCAGTGAGTTACCAGGGGGCCGCACCGGGGAGCTGTTTTTT; CDR3: CASSELPGGRTGELFF
J: TRBJ1-4; D: -; size: -; V: TRBV5-1; DNA: TGCGCCAGCAGCTTGGTTACGGGAGGGAATGAAAAACTGTTTTTT; CDR3: CASSLVTGGNEKLFF
J: TRBJ1-4; D: TRBD1; size: -; V: TRBV2; DNA: TGTGCCAGCAGTGCACCCTCGACAGGGCGAAACGAAAAACTGTTTTTT; CDR3: CASSAPSTGRNEKLFF
J: TRBJ1-1; D: -; size: -; V: TRBV30; DNA: TGTGCCTGGAACGACAGTCCGAACACTGAAGCTTTCTTT; CDR3: CAWNDSPNTEAFF